This entry is about one T cell receptor (beta chain). With no count recorded, this clonotype is classed as medium-sized (0.01 to 0.1%) from frequency. This receptor's antigen is unknown. The receptor library was made with 10x single-cell sequencing. Profiling of CSF cells was done with 10X Genomics single-cell V(D)J and 5' gene-expression libraries. An Illumina NextSeq550 was used to sequence CSF single-cell TCR libraries. The paper's data handling went like this. V(D)J reads were aligned to the vdj-GRCh38 alts ensemble 2.0.0 reference and processed with the Cell Ranger vdj pipeline. Cell barcodes sharing the same set of productive CDR3 nucleotide sequences were defined as clonotypes. To connect clonality with transcriptional profiles, clonotype information was added to the gene-expression metadata in Seurat v3.0. Any CSF cell with more than 1,800 genes, more than 7,500 UMIs or more than 10% mitochondrial reads was removed. To identify TCRs with known antigen specificity, CDR3-beta sequences were compared against VDJdb. Network analysis of clone sharing used the R package qgraph and included only TCRs with complete alpha and beta chains. Through TCRdb reprocessing, the reads give one entry per CDR3 protein sequence; DNA is omitted. The V and J calls were determined by TCRdb, not by the authors. The sample table includes approximately 1,100 distinct CDR3 sequences. Clones ranked in the top ten supply approximately 8.9% of the sample.

The entry originates in a study of CD8 T cells in cerebrospinal fluid in Alzheimer's disease (TCRdb year 2020). As for the study more broadly: CSF T cell clonal expansion was assessed with two single-cell approaches: plate-based nested PCR sequencing and droplet-based sequencing. The study examined whether cerebrospinal fluid from healthy elderly individuals and from patients with neurodegenerative disease contained clonally expanded T cells. The droplet-based CSF comparison of patients and controls included 9 healthy controls (10,876 cells) and 9 patients with MCI or Alzheimer's disease (around 9,700 cells). A total of some 24 samples were covered by the CSF gene-expression analysis, in which Parkinson's disease patients were included. The paper as a whole reports these results and caveats: Only samples with detectable clones went into the overall clonality comparison: about eleven healthy, 5 MCI, 5 AD, and 6 PD. It was cautioned by the authors that a causal link between EBV and Alzheimer's disease is not established by the detection of EBV-specific TCRs in CSF. When data were pooled, most of the 6 Alzheimer's patients but only 1 of 10 healthy subjects had a highly expanded clone, defined as at least 3% of TCRs. The EBV-specific clones were neither the most highly expanded clones nor enriched among patients. The largest CSF clone made up a higher percentage of TCRs in patients with MCI or Alzheimer's disease than in controls.

The CDR3 has 15 amino acids, counting the end cysteine and phenylalanine. The coding DNA is unavailable. CDR1 and CDR2, per the germline V gene (reference sequence), are DFQATT and SNEGSKA. None of the participants had acute infectious disease, and every participant was in good physical condition. For droplet-based sequencing, live CSF cells were sorted using a live/dead marker. CSF was obtained by lumbar puncture, and immune cells were pelleted by centrifugation at 300g. CSF samples were inspected for red blood cells, and any blood-contaminated sample was excluded. CSF cells were cryopreserved in freezing medium, frozen overnight at -80 °C, and then stored in liquid nitrogen. Before analysis, CSF samples were kept in storage for less than six months.

This TCR derives from a human donor in good health. Sequenced sample: cerebrospinal fluid. Recombination connected TRBV20-1 to TRBJ2-5; TCRdb picks TRBD1, but there is no DNA to check that call. The CDR3 loop reads CSARGNAGDSETQYF.